A single T cell receptor (beta chain) is shown here with its context. CDR3 size: 19 residues. J lost 1 base, V lost 5 bases, and 12 bases had no gene match. Germline-derived CDR1 and CDR2 are SGHVS and FQNEAQ. The method was immunoSEQ multiplex PCR; TCRdb's version includes in-frame clones alone and lacks a portion of them. The sample includes 14,000 or so clones, 94% of them seen just once. This sample was included in a study of T cell clonotyping in hematopoietic cell transplantation. The starting material was PBMCs, obtained 30 days after allogeneic stem cell transplant. This clonotype originated in a male patient between 60 and 69 years old who had an allogeneic stem cell transplant from an unrelated donor, so the T cells may come from the graft donor. Some clones in this sample may be carry-over from other donors' samples. The gene calls are TRBV7-8 and TRBJ2-1; 12 positions agree with TRBD1. The CDR3, as DNA: TGTGCCAGCAGCCATCCGGGACAGGGGGCGTCACGTTCCTACAATGAGCAGTTCTTC. This gives the protein CASSHPGQGASRSYNEQFF.